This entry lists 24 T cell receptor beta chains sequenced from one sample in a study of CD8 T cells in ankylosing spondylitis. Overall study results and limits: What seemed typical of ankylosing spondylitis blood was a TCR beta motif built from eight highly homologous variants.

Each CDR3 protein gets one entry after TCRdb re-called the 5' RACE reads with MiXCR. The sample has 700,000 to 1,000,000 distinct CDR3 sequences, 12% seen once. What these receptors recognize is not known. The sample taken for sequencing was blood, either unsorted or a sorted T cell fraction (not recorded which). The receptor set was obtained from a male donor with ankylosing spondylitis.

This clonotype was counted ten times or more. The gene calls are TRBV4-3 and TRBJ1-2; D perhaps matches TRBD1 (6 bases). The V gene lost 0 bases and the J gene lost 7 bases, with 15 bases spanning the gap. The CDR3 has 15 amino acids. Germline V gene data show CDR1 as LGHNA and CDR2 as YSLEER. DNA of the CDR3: TGCGCCAGCAGCCAAGAAGACAGGACCTTGGGTGGCTACACCTTC. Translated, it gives CASSQEDRTLGGYTF.

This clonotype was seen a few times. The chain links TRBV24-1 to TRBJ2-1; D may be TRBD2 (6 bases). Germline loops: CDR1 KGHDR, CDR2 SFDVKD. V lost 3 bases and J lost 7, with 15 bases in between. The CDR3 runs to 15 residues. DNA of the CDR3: TGTGCCACCAGTGATCTCAGGGCGGGGAAGAATGAGCAGTTCTTC. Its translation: CATSDLRAGKNEQFF.

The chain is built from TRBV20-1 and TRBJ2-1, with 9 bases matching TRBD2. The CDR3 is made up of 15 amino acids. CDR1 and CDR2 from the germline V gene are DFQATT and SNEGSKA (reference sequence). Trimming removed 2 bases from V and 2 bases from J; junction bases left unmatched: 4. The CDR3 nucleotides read TGCAGTGCTAGAATGGCGGGAGGGCCCTACAATGAGCAGTTCTTC. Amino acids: CSARMAGGPYNEQFF.

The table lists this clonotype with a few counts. The CDR3 DNA reads TGTGCCAGCACCGGACTAGCAGAGACCCAGTACTTC. It translates to CASTGLAETQYF. The genes are TRBV11-1 and TRBJ2-5, with 8 bases that match TRBD2. The length of the CDR3 is 12 residues. The germline V gene has CDR1 SGHAT and CDR2 FQDESV (reference sequence). V shed 7 bases and J 4 bases; nucleotides not matched to a gene: 2.

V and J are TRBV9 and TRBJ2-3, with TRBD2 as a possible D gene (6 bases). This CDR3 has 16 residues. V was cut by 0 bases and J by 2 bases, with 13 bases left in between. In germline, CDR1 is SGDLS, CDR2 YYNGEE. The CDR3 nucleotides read TGTGCCAGCAGCGTAGGCGGGGTGCCTCTCACAGATACGCAGTATTTT. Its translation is CASSVGGVPLTDTQYF. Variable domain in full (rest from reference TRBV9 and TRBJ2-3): DSGVTQTPKHLITATGQRVTLRCSPRSGDLSVYWYQQSLDQGLQFLIQYYNGEERAKGNILERFSAQQFPDLHSELNLSSLELGDSALYFCASSVGGVPLTDTQYFGPGTRLTVL.

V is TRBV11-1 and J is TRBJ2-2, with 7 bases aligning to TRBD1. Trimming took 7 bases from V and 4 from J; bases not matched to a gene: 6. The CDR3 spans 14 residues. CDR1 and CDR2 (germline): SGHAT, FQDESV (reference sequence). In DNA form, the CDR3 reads TGTGCCAGCACCCTGACAGGGAGCACCGGGGAGCTGTTTTTT. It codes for CASTLTGSTGELFF. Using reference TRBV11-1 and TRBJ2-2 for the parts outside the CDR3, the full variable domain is EAEVAQSPRYKITEKSQAVAFWCDPISGHATLYWYRQILGQGPELLVQFQDESVVDDSQLPKDRFSAERLKGVDSTLKIQPAELGDSAMYLCASTLTGSTGELFFGEGSRLTVL.

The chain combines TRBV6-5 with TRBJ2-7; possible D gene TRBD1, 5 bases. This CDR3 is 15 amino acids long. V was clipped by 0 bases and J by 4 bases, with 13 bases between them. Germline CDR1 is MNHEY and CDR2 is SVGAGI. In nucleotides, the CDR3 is TGTGCCAGCAGTTACTCACCAGGGCTAATTTACGAGCAGTACTTC. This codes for CASSYSPGLIYEQYF.

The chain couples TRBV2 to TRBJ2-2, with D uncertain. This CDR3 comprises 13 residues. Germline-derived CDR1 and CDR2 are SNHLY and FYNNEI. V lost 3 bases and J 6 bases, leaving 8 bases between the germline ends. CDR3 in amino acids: CASSDGPSGELFF. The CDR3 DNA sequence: TGTGCCAGCAGTGACGGGCCGTCCGGGGAGCTGTTTTTT.

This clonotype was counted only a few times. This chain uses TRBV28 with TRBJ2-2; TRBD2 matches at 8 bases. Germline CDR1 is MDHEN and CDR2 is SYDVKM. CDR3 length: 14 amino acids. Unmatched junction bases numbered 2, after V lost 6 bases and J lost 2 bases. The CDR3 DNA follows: TGTGCCAGCAGGGCGGGGGGCAACACCGGGGAGCTGTTTTTT. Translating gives CASRAGGNTGELFF.

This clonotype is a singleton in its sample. CDR3 protein: CASSAGLAGGETQYF. The DNA for the CDR3 is TGTGCCAGCAGCGCAGGACTAGCGGGAGGCGAGACCCAGTACTTC. The J gene is TRBJ2-5, the V gene TRBV9, with 14 bases aligning to TRBD2. With V trimmed by 3 bases and J by 5 bases, 3 bases remained unmatched. Germline V gives CDR1 SGDLS, CDR2 YYNGEE. The CDR3 covers 15 residues.

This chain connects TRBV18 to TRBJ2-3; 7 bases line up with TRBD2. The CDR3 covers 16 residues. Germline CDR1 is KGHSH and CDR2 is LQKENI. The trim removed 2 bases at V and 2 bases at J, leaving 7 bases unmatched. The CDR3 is CASSPTAGVSTDTQYF. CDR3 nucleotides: TGTGCCAGCTCACCAACGGCGGGAGTATCCACAGATACGCAGTATTTT.

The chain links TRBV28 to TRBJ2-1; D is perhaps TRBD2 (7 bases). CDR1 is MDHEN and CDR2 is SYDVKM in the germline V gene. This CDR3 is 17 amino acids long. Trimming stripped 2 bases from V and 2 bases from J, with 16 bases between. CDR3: CASSLVAGADTYNEQFF. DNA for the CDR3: TGTGCCAGCAGTTTAGTGGCGGGGGCAGACACCTACAATGAGCAGTTCTTC.

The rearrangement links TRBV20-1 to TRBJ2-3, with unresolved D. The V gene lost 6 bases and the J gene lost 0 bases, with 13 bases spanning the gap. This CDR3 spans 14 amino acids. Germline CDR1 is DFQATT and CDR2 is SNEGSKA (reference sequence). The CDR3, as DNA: TGCAGTGCCGGCTCCGGATATAGCACAGATACGCAGTATTTT. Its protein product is CSAGSGYSTDTQYF.

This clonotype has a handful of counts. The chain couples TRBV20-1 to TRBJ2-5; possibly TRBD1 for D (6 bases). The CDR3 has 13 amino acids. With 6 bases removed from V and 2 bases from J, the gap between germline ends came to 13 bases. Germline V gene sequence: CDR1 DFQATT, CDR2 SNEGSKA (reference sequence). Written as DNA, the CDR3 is TGCAGTGCGTCAGGGGCGCATCAAGAGACCCAGTACTTC. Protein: CSASGAHQETQYF.

The CDR3 sequence: CSARDRITAFYGYTF. DNA of the CDR3: TGCAGTGCTAGAGATCGTATTACAGCCTTTTATGGCTACACCTTC. The V and J genes are TRBV20-1 and TRBJ1-2; no firm D call. Germline V gene lookup returns CDR1 DFQATT and CDR2 SNEGSKA (reference sequence). The CDR3 loop spans 15 amino acids. V lost 0 bases and J lost 5, with 16 bases in between.

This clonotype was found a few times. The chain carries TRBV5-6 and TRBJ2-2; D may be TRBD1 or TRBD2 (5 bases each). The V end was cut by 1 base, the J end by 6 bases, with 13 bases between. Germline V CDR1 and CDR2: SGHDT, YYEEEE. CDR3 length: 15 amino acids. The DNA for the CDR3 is TGTGCCAGCAGCTTGTGGGGGAAGGCGGCCGGGGAGCTGTTTTTT. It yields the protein CASSLWGKAAGELFF.

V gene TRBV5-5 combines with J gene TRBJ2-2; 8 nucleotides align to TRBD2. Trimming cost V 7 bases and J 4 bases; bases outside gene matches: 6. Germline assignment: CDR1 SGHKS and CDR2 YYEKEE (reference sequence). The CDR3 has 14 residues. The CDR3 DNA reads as TGTGCCAGCGGCGGGGGGCAACTCACCGGGGAGCTGTTTTTT. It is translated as CASGGGQLTGELFF.

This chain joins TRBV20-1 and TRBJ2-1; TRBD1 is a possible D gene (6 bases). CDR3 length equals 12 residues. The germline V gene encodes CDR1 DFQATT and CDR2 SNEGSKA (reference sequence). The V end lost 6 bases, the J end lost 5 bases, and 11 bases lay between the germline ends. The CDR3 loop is CSAKRQDNEQFF. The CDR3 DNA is TGCAGTGCCAAGCGACAGGACAATGAGCAGTTCTTC.

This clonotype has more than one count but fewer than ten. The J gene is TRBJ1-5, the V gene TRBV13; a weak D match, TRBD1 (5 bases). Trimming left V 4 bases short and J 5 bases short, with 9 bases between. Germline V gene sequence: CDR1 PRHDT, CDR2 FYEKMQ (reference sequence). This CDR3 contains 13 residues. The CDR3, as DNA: TGTGCCAGCAGCTGGGGCGGGTATCAGCCCCAGCATTTT. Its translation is CASSWGGYQPQHF.

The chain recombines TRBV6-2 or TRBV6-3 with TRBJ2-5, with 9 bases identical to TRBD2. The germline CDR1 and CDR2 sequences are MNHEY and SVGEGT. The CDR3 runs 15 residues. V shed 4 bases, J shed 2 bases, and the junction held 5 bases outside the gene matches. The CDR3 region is CASSSLAGRQETQYF. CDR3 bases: TGTGCCAGCAGTTCCCTAGCGGGGCGGCAAGAGACCCAGTACTTC.

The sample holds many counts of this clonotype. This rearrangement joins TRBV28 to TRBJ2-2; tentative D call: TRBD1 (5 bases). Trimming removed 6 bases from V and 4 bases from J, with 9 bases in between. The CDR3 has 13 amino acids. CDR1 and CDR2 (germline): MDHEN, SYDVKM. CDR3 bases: TGTGCCAGCAGACGAACAGGCACCGGGGAGCTGTTTTTT. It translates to CASRRTGTGELFF.

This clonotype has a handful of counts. This CDR3 reads CASSHREGGYTF. The CDR3 bases are TGCGCCAGCAGCCACAGGGAAGGTGGCTACACCTTC. The chain employs TRBV5-1 and TRBJ1-2; a possible D gene is TRBD1 (6 bases). V was cut by 4 bases and J by 7 bases, with 11 bases left in between. CDR1 SGHRS and CDR2 YFSETQ come from the germline V gene. There are 12 residues in the CDR3.

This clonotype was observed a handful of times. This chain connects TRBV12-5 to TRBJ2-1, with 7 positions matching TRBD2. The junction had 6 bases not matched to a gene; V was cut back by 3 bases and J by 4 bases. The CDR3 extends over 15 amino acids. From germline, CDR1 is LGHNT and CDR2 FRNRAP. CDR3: CASGLEGGTYNEQFF. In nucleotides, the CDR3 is TGTGCTAGTGGTTTAGAGGGAGGGACTTACAATGAGCAGTTCTTC.

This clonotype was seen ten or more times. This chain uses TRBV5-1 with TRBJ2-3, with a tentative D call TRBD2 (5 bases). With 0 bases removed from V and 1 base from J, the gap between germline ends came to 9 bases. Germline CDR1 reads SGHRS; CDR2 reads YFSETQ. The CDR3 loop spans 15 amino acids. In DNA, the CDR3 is TGCGCCAGCAGCTTGGCGGCGCGGGGCACAGATACGCAGTATTTT. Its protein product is CASSLAARGTDTQYF.